These 11 T cell receptor beta chains were all obtained from the same sample, sequenced in a study of blood T cell repertoires in COVID-19. Generated by immunoSEQ multiplex PCR, the TCRdb table keeps only in-frame clones and is missing some. The table has 200,000 or so clones, roughly 84% seen once. The sample was peripheral blood. All receptors come from a man aged 50-60 years who had recovered from COVID-19.

This clone is a singleton in its sample. In the same sample, other DNA sequences code for this CDR3. The rearrangement uses TRBV5-1 and TRBJ2-5; 8 nucleotides agree with TRBD1. In germline, CDR1 is SGHRS, CDR2 YFSETQ. This CDR3 region has 14 residues. V was pared by 6 bases and J by 4 bases, with 8 bases of the junction left unmatched. CDR3 DNA sequence: TGCGCCAGCACCCGAGCAGGGGGCCGAGAGACCCAGTACTTC. Encoded protein: CASTRAGGRETQYF.

This clone has just a few counts. The rearrangement joins TRBV7-9 to TRBJ1-2; D call uncertain. The germline gives CDR1 SEHNR, CDR2 FQNEAQ (reference sequence). CDR3 length: 12 amino acids. V was clipped by 3 bases and J by 5 bases, with 7 bases between them. The CDR3, as DNA: TGTGCCAGCAGCTTGGAGGTTTATGGCTACACCTTC. Its protein is CASSLEVYGYTF.

The rearrangement links TRBV28 to TRBJ1-4, with D possibly TRBD1 on 6 matching bases. This CDR3 contains 13 residues. Per germline, CDR1 MDHEN and CDR2 SYDVKM. Trimming took off 6 bases at V and 7 bases at J, with 12 bases between the two ends. The DNA of the CDR3 is TGTGCCAGCAGCAAACAGGGAATTGAAAAACTGTTTTTT. Translating gives CASSKQGIEKLFF.

The chain is built from TRBV27 and TRBJ2-1, with TRBD2 identical over 12 bases. Germline-derived CDR1 and CDR2 are MNHEY and SMNVEV (reference sequence). V lost 5 bases to trimming and J lost 8 bases; unmatched junction nucleotides: 10. The CDR3 consists of 16 residues. The CDR3 DNA follows: TGTGCCAGCAGTCCATCGACTAGCGGGAGTACGTATGAGCAGTTCTTC. Encoded protein: CASSPSTSGSTYEQFF.

The chain links TRBV19 to TRBJ2-2; 10 nucleotides agree with TRBD2. Germline V gene lookup returns CDR1 LNHDA and CDR2 SQIVND (reference sequence). After removal of 7 bases from V and 0 bases from J, the junction contained 2 bases not matched to a gene. The length of the CDR3 is 15 residues. The CDR3 DNA reads TGTGCCAGTACTAGCGGGGGCCCGAACACCGGGGAGCTGTTTTTT. This encodes CASTSGGPNTGELFF.

This clone was counted only a few times. This chain links TRBV12-3 or TRBV12-4 with TRBJ1-1; 7 nucleotides align to TRBD1. Trimming cost V 6 bases and J 7 bases; bases outside gene matches: 5. The CDR3 is 12 amino acids. The CDR3 DNA reads as TGTGCCAGCAGGACAGGGCGGGATGAAGCTTTCTTT. As protein: CASRTGRDEAFF.

Details on this clone: This same CDR3 is encoded by further DNA sequences in the sample. The rearrangement joins TRBV6-5 to TRBJ2-1; TRBD2 is a possible D gene (6 bases). The CDR3 sequence is 15 residues long. V lost 0 bases and J lost 6, with 12 bases in between. Germline V gives CDR1 MNHEY, CDR2 SVGAGI. The CDR3 loop is CASSYSRDRTNEQFF. CDR3 in DNA: TGTGCCAGCAGTTACTCGCGGGACCGAACCAATGAGCAGTTCTTC.

With respect to this clone: Different DNA sequences within this sample yield the same CDR3. The genes are TRBV27 and TRBJ2-7, with D possibly TRBD1 on 6 matching bases. V lost 4 bases, J lost 0 bases, and 13 bases lay in between. The CDR3 length is 15 residues. CDR1 MNHEY and CDR2 SMNVEV come from the germline V gene (reference sequence). CDR3 in DNA: TGTGCCAGCAGTTCCCCGGACAGACGCTCCTACGAGCAGTACTTC. It translates to CASSSPDRRSYEQYF.

The CDR3 DNA follows: TGTGCCAGTAGGCTGACAGGACATAGCAATCAGCCCCAGCATTTT. It codes for CASRLTGHSNQPQHF. The chain recombines TRBV19 with TRBJ1-5, with D perhaps TRBD1 (6 bases). Trimming removed 6 bases from V and 0 bases from J, with 12 bases in between. The CDR3 is made up of 15 amino acids. CDR1 is LNHDA and CDR2 is SQIVND in the germline V gene (reference sequence).

This clone came up once. The chain recombines TRBV19 with TRBJ1-6, with 7 positions matching TRBD1. Trimming at V came to 5 bases and at J to 2 bases, leaving 15 bases not matched to a gene. From germline, CDR1 is LNHDA and CDR2 SQIVND (reference sequence). The CDR3 has 19 amino acids. In nucleotides, the CDR3 is TGTGCCAGTAGTCCTCACCCGGTTCGACAGGGACCCTATAATTCACCCCTCCACTTT. It is translated as CASSPHPVRQGPYNSPLHF.

The chain is built from TRBV6-6 and TRBJ2-5, with D hard to call. Trimming took 0 bases from V and 0 from J, leaving 5 bases between them. This CDR3 is 14 amino acids long. Per germline, CDR1 MNHNY and CDR2 SVGAGI (reference sequence). The CDR3 protein is CASSYSLNQETQYF. In nucleotides, the CDR3 is TGTGCCAGCAGTTACTCTTTAAACCAAGAGACCCAGTACTTC.